This TCR beta chain was recorded in a study of T cell responses to AZD1222 COVID-19 vaccine listed by TCRdb under 2021. Broadly, across the study: TCR sequencing covered more than 230 trial participants: 200 to 220 given two doses of AZD1222 and around 26 given two doses of MenACWY control vaccine. Trial participants were enrolled into age subgroups of 18-55, 56-69 and 70-plus years, which contained about 160, 30 and 59 TCR-sequenced participants, respectively. On the study overall, not on this receptor specifically: The vaccine-associated CD4 TCRs covered the entire spike protein, and the dominant responses fell in regions 160-218 and 743-854. No day 14 peak-response samples were available, so repertoires were characterized only after the peak T cell response. The 56-69-year group was small, and its depth increase did not reach significance, likely because of low power. Spike-specific TCR breadth and depth rose significantly after two AZD1222 doses compared with day 0 and with MenACWY recipients. Participants were mostly white British, with more females than males. The authors suggested clonal diversity may have been underestimated. Reportedly, close to half of the unique spike-specific TCRs recognized epitopes lying outside the regions that are mutated in the B.1.351 and B.1.1.7 variants. Conclusions about previously exposed vaccinees were limited because only a handful of AZD1222 recipients were SARS-CoV-2 seropositive at baseline.

The CDR3 regions of human TCRbeta chains were analyzed by immunosequencing. In the source study's methods: Repertoire TCRs were checked for matches against a reference library of SARS-CoV-2-specific TCRs that had been generated using the MIRA antigen-specificity platform. Breadth meant the fraction of unique TCRs that were SARS-CoV-2-associated, whereas depth meant the fraction of total T cells that were SARS-CoV-2-associated. Each spike-specific TCR was assigned to its reactive spike region and to a CD4 or CD8 class using the MIRA data. Log10-transformed breadth and depth values were compared by one-way ANOVA with Sidak's multiple comparisons tests. TCRdb retrieved this table from immuneACCESS and kept in-frame rearrangements only. Not all clones are present; in checked studies, unresolved V genes account for under half, and no reason is known for the remainder. The DNA was the basis for D and trimming; V, J and clone size are from that table. The sample profile shows about 150,000 clones; about 92% of them were found once. Of the sample, under 3.5% falls within the top ten clones.

A word on this clone: The target of this receptor is not known. Nothing much larger sits one base from this clone, and base qualities are not available.

Per the publication, the time point label means: about 28 days (+/-7) after the second vaccine dose. AZD1222 recipients with second doses at about 4 weeks or about 12 weeks were pooled, because spike-specific TCR depth and breadth did not differ between schedules. Vaccinee samples came from UK trials COV001 and COV002, including a single-blind randomized controlled phase 2/3 trial of AZD1222 (ChAdOx1 nCoV-19) in healthy adults. Trial participant PBMC samples were collected at day 0 and day 28 after the second dose for TCRbeta chain sequencing. Measured from the cysteine to the phenylalanine, the CDR3 is 16 residues long. Kept here is only the CDR3 DNA, which spans 48 bases and is read in frame from base 1. V drops 0 bases and J drops 2 bases, leaving 14 bases in between. In the germline V gene (reference sequence), CDR1 corresponds to GTSNPN and CDR2 to SVGIG.

This receptor was obtained from an adult who received the AZD1222 COVID-19 vaccine. The V and J genes are TRBV30 and TRBJ1-5; the D gene remains uncertain. The sequencing here drew on peripheral blood, taken 28 days after the second AZD1222 dose. Read as DNA, the sequence is TGTGCCTGGAGTGTTGTCTCGGGTTCGGGCAATCAGCCCCAGCATTTT. It is translated as CAWSVVSGSGNQPQHF.